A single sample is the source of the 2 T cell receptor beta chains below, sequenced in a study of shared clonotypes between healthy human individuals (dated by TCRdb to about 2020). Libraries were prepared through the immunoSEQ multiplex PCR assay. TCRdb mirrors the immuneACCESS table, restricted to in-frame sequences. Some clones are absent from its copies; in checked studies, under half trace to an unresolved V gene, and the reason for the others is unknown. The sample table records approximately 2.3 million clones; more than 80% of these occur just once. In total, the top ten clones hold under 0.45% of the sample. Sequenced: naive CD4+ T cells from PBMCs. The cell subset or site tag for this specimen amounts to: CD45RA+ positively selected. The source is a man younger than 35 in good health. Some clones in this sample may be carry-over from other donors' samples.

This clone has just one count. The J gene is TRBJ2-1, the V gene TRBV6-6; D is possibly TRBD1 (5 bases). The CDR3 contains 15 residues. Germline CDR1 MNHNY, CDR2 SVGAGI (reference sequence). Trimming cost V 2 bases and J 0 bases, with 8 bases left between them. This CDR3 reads CASSYPGSSYNEQFF. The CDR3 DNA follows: TGTGCCAGCAGTTACCCAGGGTCCTCCTACAATGAGCAGTTCTTC.

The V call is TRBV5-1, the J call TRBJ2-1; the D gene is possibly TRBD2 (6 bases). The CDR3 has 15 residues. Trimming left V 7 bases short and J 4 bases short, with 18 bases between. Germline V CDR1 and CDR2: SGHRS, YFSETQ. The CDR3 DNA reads TGCGCCAGCCTCCCTAGGGCGGGAACGTACAATGAGCAGTTCTTC. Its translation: CASLPRAGTYNEQFF.